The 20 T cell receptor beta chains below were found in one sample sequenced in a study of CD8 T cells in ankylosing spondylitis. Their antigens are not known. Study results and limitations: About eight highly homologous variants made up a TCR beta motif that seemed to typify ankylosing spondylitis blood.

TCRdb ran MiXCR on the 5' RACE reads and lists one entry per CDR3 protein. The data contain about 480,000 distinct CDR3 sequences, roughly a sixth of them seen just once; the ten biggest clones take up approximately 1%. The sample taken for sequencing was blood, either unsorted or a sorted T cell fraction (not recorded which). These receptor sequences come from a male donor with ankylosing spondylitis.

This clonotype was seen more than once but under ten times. CDR3 sequence: CAAGIREGAYEQYF. The DNA of the CDR3 is TGTGCTGCGGGAATTCGTGAAGGCGCCTACGAGCAGTACTTC. This sequence joins TRBV10-3 and TRBJ2-7, with TRBD2 as a possible D gene (6 bases). The CDR3 length is 14 residues. Germline CDR1 ENHRY, CDR2 SYGVKD.

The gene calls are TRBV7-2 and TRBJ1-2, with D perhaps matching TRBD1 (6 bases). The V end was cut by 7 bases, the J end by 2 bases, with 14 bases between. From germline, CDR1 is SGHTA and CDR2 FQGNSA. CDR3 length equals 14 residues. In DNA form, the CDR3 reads TGTGCCAGCACCTCTGGGGACAAGAACTATGGCTACACCTTC. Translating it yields CASTSGDKNYGYTF.

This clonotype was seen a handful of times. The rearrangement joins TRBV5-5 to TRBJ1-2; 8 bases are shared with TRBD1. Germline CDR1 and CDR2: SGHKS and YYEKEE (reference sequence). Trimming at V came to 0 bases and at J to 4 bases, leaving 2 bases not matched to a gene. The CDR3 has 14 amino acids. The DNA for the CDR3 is TGTGCCAGCAGCTTGGCCACAGGGGGCTATGGCTACACCTTC. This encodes CASSLATGGYGYTF. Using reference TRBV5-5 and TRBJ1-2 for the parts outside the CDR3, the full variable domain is DAGVTQSPTHLIKTRGQQVTLRCSPISGHKSVSWYQQVLGQGPQFIFQYYEKEERGRGNFPDRFSARQFPNYSSELNVNALLLGDSALYLCASSLATGGYGYTFGSGTRLTVV.

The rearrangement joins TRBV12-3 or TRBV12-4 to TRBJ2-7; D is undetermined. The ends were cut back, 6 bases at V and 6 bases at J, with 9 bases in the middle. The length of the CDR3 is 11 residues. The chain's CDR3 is CASSYQGEQYF. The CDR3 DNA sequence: TGTGCCAGCAGCTACCAAGGCGAGCAGTACTTC.

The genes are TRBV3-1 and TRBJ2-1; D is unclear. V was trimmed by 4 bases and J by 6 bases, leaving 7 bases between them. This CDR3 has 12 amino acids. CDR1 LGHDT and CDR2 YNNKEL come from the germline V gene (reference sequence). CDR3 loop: CASSRTSNEQFF. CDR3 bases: TGTGCCAGCAGCCGGACCAGCAATGAGCAGTTCTTC.

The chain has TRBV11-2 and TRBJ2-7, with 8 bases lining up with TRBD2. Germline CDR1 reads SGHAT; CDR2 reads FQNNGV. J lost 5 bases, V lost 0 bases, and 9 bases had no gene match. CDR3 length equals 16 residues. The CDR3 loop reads CASSLDSGGPFHEQYF. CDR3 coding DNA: TGTGCCAGCAGCTTAGATTCGGGAGGGCCGTTCCACGAGCAGTACTTC.

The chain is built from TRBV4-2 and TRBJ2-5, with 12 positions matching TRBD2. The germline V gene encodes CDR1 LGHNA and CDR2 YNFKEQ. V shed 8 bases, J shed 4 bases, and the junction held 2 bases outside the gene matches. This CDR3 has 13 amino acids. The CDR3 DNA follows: TGTGCCAGCCCACTAGCGGGGGGAGAGACCCAGTACTTC. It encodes CASPLAGGETQYF.

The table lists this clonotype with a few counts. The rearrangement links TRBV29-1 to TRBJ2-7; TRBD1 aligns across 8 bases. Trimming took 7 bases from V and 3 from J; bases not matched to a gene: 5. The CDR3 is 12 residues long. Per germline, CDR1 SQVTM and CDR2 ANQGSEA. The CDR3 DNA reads TGCAGCGCCCGACAGGGGAACTACGAGCAGTACTTC. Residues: CSARQGNYEQYF.

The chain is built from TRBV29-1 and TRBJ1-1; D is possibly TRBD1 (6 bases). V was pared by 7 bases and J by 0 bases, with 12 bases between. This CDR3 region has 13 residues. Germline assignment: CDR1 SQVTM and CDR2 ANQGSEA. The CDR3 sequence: CSGKGGVNTEAFF. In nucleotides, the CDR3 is TGCAGCGGAAAGGGGGGGGTGAACACTGAAGCTTTCTTT.

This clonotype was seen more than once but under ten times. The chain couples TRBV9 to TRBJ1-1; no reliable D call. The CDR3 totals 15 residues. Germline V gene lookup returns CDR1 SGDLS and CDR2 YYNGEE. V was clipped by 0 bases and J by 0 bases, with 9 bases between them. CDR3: CASSVDQNMNTEAFF. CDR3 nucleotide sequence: TGTGCCAGCAGCGTAGATCAGAACATGAACACTGAAGCTTTCTTT.

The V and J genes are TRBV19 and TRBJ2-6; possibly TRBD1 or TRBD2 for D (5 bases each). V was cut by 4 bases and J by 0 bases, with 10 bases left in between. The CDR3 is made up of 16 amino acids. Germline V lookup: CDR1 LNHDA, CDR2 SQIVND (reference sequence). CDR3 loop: CASSTGTASGANVLTF. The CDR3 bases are TGTGCCAGTAGTACTGGGACGGCCTCTGGGGCCAACGTCCTGACTTTC. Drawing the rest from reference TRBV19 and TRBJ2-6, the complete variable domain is DGGITQSPKYLFRKEGQNVTLSCEQNLNHDAMYWYRQDPGQGLRLIYYSQIVNDFQKGDIAEGYSVSREKKESFPLTVTSAQKNPTAFYLCASSTGTASGANVLTFGAGSRLTVL.

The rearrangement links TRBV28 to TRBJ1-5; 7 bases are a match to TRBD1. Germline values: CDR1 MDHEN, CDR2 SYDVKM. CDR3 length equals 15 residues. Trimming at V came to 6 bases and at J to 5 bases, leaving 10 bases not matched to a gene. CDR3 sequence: CASSPATGSHQPQHF. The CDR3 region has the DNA TGTGCCAGCAGCCCCGCGACAGGGTCGCATCAGCCCCAGCATTTT.

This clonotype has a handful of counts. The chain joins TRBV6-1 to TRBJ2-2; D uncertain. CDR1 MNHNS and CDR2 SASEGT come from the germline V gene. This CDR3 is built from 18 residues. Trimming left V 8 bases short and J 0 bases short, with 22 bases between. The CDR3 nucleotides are TGTGCCAGCGGAGCAACGGGCCTCGGAAGAGCGAACACCGGGGAGCTGTTTTTT. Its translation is CASGATGLGRANTGELFF.

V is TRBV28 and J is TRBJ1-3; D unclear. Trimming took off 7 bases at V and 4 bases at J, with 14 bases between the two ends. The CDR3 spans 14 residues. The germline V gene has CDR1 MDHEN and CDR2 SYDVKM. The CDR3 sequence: CASTRDLRGNTIYF. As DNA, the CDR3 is TGTGCCAGCACCCGGGATTTGAGAGGAAACACCATATATTTT.

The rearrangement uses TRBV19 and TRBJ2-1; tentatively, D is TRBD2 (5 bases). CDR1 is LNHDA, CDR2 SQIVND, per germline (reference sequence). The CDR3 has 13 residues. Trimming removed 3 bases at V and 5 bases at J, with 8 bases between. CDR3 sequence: CASSMRTDNEQFF. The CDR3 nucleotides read TGTGCCAGTAGTATGCGGACTGACAATGAGCAGTTCTTC.

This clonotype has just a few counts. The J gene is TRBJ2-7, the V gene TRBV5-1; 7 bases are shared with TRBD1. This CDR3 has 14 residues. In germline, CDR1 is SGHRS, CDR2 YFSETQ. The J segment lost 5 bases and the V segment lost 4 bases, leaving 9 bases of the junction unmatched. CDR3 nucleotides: TGCGCCAGCAGCCCACAGGGGCGTGAGGACGAGCAGTACTTC. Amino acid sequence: CASSPQGREDEQYF.

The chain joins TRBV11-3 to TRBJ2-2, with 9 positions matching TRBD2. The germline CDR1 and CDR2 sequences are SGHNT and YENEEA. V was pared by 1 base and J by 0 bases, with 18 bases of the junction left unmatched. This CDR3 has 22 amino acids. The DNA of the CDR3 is TGTGCCAGCAGCTTAGGCCGGGTCCTTGGGGTAGCGGGGGATACGAACACCGGGGAGCTGTTTTTT. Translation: CASSLGRVLGVAGDTNTGELFF.

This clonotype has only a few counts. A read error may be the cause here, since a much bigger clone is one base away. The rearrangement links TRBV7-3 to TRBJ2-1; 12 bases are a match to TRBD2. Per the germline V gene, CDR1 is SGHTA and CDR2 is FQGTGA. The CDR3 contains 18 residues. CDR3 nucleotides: TGTGCCAGCAGCTTAAAGGCCCTGACTAGCGGGAGTAGGAATGAGCATTTCTTC. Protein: CASSLKALTSGSRNEHFF.

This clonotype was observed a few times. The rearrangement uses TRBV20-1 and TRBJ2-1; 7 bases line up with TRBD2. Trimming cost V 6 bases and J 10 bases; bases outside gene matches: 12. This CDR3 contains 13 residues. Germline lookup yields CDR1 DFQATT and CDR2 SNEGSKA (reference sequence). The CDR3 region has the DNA TGCAGTGCGGGGCGGGAGCCGAAAACAGAGCAGTTCTTC. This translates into CSAGREPKTEQFF.

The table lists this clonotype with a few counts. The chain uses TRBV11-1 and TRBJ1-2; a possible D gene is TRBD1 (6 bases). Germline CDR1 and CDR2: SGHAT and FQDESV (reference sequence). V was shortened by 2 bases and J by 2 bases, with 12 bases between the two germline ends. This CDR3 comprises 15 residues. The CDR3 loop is CASSLSIGQNYGYTF. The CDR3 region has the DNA TGTGCCAGCAGCTTAAGTATCGGACAGAACTATGGCTACACCTTC. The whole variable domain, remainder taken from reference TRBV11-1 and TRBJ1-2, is EAEVAQSPRYKITEKSQAVAFWCDPISGHATLYWYRQILGQGPELLVQFQDESVVDDSQLPKDRFSAERLKGVDSTLKIQPAELGDSAMYLCASSLSIGQNYGYTFGSGTRLTVV.